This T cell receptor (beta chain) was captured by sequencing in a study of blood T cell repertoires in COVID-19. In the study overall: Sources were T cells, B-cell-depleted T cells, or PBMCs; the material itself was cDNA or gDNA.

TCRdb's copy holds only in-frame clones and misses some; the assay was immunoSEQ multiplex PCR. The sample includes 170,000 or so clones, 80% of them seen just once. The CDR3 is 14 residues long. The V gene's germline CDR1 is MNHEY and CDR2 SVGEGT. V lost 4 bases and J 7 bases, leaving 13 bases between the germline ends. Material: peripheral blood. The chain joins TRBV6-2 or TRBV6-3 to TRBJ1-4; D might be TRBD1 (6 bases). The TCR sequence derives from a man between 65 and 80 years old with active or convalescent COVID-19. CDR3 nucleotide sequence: TGTGCCAGCAGTTCCTGGACAGAGGGTGAAAAACTGTTTTTT. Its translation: CASSSWTEGEKLFF.